Shown below are 10 T cell receptor beta chains from a single sample sequenced in a study of T-cell memory formation after mild COVID-19. TCRdb itself ran the 5' RACE reads through MiXCR, one entry per CDR3 protein. The sample consists of about 190,000 distinct CDR3 sequences, 10% of them appearing once. The sequencing input was PBMCs or a T cell subset sorted from them (not recorded which). The receptors shown here come from a man aged 18 to 30 who had mild COVID-19 (a few samples of this study predate the infection). Cell type and time point are not known.

The V gene is TRBV6-4, the J gene TRBJ2-1; 9 nucleotides align to TRBD2. This CDR3 has 15 amino acids. Germline CDR1 is MRHNA and CDR2 is SNTAGT. V trimming: 3 bases; J trimming: 0 bases; junction bases outside the gene matches: 0. The CDR3 sequence is CASSDSGSSYNEQFF. The DNA of the CDR3 is TGTGCCAGCAGTGATAGCGGGAGCTCCTACAATGAGCAGTTCTTC.

The V call is TRBV12-3 or TRBV12-4, the J call TRBJ2-5; TRBD1 aligns across 9 bases. The CDR3 sequence is 21 residues long. Unmatched junction bases numbered 24, after V lost 5 bases and J lost 2 bases. The CDR3 region has the DNA TGTGCCAGCAGTCCCGGGACAGGGCGGTTCGGGGCTGGGCCGAAACAAGAGACCCAGTACTTC. Translating it yields CASSPGTGRFGAGPKQETQYF.

This clonotype was seen a few times. The genes are TRBV5-4 and TRBJ2-7; TRBD2 agrees at 8 bases. The CDR3 extends over 17 amino acids. Looked up from germline, CDR1 is SGHNT and CDR2 is YYREEE (reference sequence). The trim removed 0 bases at V and 6 bases at J, leaving 14 bases unmatched. Written as DNA, the CDR3 is TGTGCCAGCAGCTTGGACCTGGGGCAAGGGCGGGGGGCCGAGCAGTACGTC. Encoded protein: CASSLDLGQGRGAEQYV.

This clonotype was observed a few times. CDR3 DNA: TGTGCCAGCAGCCGAAAACCCTCCACTGAAGCTTTCTTT. It is translated as CASSRKPSTEAFF. The rearrangement joins TRBV5-6 to TRBJ1-1; D not resolved. The CDR3 is 13 amino acids. Germline V gene sequence: CDR1 SGHDT, CDR2 YYEEEE. Trimming removed 4 bases at V and 4 bases at J, with 11 bases between.

This clonotype was observed a few times. The rearrangement uses TRBV6-4 and TRBJ1-1; D is unresolved. The V gene's germline CDR1 is MRHNA and CDR2 SNTAGT. Trimming pared 5 bases from V and 2 bases from J, leaving 9 bases between. The CDR3 has 13 residues. The CDR3: CASSFSTNTEAFF. The CDR3 coding sequence is TGTGCCAGCAGTTTCAGTACCAACACTGAAGCTTTCTTT.

V is TRBV9 and J is TRBJ2-1; unclear D gene. The germline gives CDR1 SGDLS, CDR2 YYNGEE. The V end lost 0 bases, the J end lost 7 bases, and 11 bases lay between the germline ends. There are 14 residues in the CDR3. Here the CDR3 reads CASSVAVARNEQFF. CDR3 DNA sequence: TGTGCCAGCAGCGTAGCTGTAGCTCGAAATGAGCAGTTCTTC.

CDR3 loop: CASSLLGGDNQPQHF. The CDR3 nucleotides read TGCGCCAGCAGCTTGTTGGGAGGGGATAATCAGCCCCAGCATTTT. The gene calls are TRBV5-1 and TRBJ1-5; D perhaps matches TRBD1 (5 bases). This CDR3 spans 15 amino acids. V dropped 1 base and J dropped 4 bases, with 12 bases sitting between them. In germline, CDR1 is SGHRS, CDR2 YFSETQ.

In its sample, this clonotype was seen many times. J is TRBJ2-5 and V is TRBV6-2 or TRBV6-3; tentatively, D is TRBD2 (5 bases). Germline-derived CDR1 and CDR2 are MNHEY and SVGEGT. V lost 6 bases and J 3 bases, leaving 8 bases between the germline ends. The CDR3 runs to 12 residues. CDR3 sequence: CASSSAEETQYF. The DNA for the CDR3 is TGTGCCAGCAGCTCAGCGGAAGAGACCCAGTACTTC.

This clonotype was seen more than once but under ten times. Here the CDR3 DNA reads TGCAGTGCTAGAGATATACGCGCCACAGATACGCAGTATTTT. It yields the protein CSARDIRATDTQYF. The rearrangement joins TRBV20-1 to TRBJ2-3; no definite D call. V gave up 0 bases and J gave up 2 bases, with 9 bases separating them. The CDR3 sequence is 14 residues long. The germline V gene has CDR1 DFQATT and CDR2 SNEGSKA (reference sequence).

Comment on this clonotype: The junction shows a germline mismatch at one end, possibly a read error. V usage is TRBV3-1 and J usage is TRBJ2-3; D unresolved. This CDR3 has 13 residues. Germline CDR1 LGHDT, CDR2 YNNKEL (reference sequence). CDR3 sequence reads: CASSQEAGSRFSF. CDR3 bases: TGTGCCAGCAGCCAAGAAGCAGGCTCGAGGTTCTCTTTT.